What follows are 19 T cell receptor beta chains derived from one specimen sequenced in a study of regulatory T cells in long-lasting Graves disease. Sequencing libraries for TCR beta were prepared with iRepertoire HTBI primers and Arm-PCR of CDR3 regions. TCRdb re-called the multiplex PCR reads with MiXCR, one entry per CDR3 protein. The table records 350,000 to 500,000 distinct CDR3 sequences, roughly a fifth of them present only once. The sample's time point: persistent/refractory GD, antithyroid drugs over 5 years with positive TRAb. Scientists built the TCR library using RNA that was extracted from PBMCs. The sample here was peripheral blood mononuclear cells (PBMCs), taken when the disease was refractory, from a patient treated with antithyroid drugs. These receptors came from a female donor with Graves disease.

Remarks on this clonotype: Relative to the germline gene, one junction end is altered; a read error may explain this. The V gene is TRBV2, the J gene TRBJ1-2; 9 bases align to TRBD1. This CDR3 is built from 12 residues. CDR1 is SNHLY and CDR2 is FYNNEI in the germline V gene. The CDR3 reads CARSGQGFLNTF. The CDR3 DNA reads TGTGCCAGGAGTGGACAGGGGTTTTTGAACACCTTC. Variable domain in full (rest from reference TRBV2 and TRBJ1-2): EPEVTQTPSHQVTQMGQEVILRCVPISNHLYFYWYRQILGQKVEFLVSFYNNEISEKSEIFDDQFSVERPDGSNFTLKIRSTKLEDSAMYFCARSGQGFLNTFGSGTRLTVV.

In this sample, this clonotype turned up a few times. V usage is TRBV6-2 or TRBV6-3 and J usage is TRBJ2-7, with D uncertain. This CDR3 contains 13 residues. V was pared by 4 bases and J by 6 bases, with 13 bases between. The germline CDR1 and CDR2 sequences are MNHEY and SVGEGT. CDR3 protein: CASSSILLGEQYF. CDR3 DNA sequence: TGTGCCAGCAGTTCCATTCTGTTGGGCGAGCAGTACTTC.

Ten or more counts support this clonotype. This chain joins TRBV19 and TRBJ2-7; 10 bases fit TRBD2. The V gene end was trimmed by 5 bases and the J gene end by 4 bases; junction bases not matched to a gene: 2. Germline V gene sequence: CDR1 LNHDA, CDR2 SQIVND (reference sequence). CDR3 length: 13 residues. The CDR3 bases are TGTGCCAGTAGTCTAGCGGGAGAGTACGAGCAGTACTTC. Amino acids: CASSLAGEYEQYF.

The V and J genes are TRBV20-1 and TRBJ2-7, with 13 bases aligning to TRBD2. This CDR3 has 14 amino acids. Germline V gene lookup returns CDR1 DFQATT and CDR2 SNEGSKA (reference sequence). V trimming: 6 bases; J trimming: 2 bases; junction bases outside the gene matches: 4. For the CDR3, the DNA is TGCAGTGCGGCACTAGCGGGAGGGACCTACGAGCAGTACTTC. Translation gives CSAALAGGTYEQYF.

This clonotype was counted ten times or more. J is TRBJ2-5 and V is TRBV7-9, with unresolved D. Trimming shortened V by 4 bases and J by 5 bases, and 17 bases separated the two germline ends. The length of the CDR3 is 15 residues. Germline V gene sequence: CDR1 SEHNR, CDR2 FQNEAQ (reference sequence). The CDR3 nucleotides read TGTGCCAGCAGCTCTCTTATGTACGGCGCGGAGACCCAGTACTTC. Translation gives CASSSLMYGAETQYF.

This clonotype was picked up a small number of times. The rearrangement uses TRBV5-4 and TRBJ2-7; 7 bases match TRBD1. CDR3 length: 13 amino acids. J lost 5 bases, V lost 4 bases, and 6 bases had no gene match. Per germline, CDR1 SGHNT and CDR2 YYREEE (reference sequence). The CDR3 nucleotides are TGTGCCAGCAGCCCGGGGACAGATGACGAGCAGTACTTC. Encoded protein: CASSPGTDDEQYF.

This clonotype was observed a few times. This chain uses TRBV11-2 with TRBJ2-7; 9 nucleotides align to TRBD2. V lost 2 bases, J lost 9 bases, and 14 bases stayed unmatched. Germline CDR1 reads SGHAT; CDR2 reads FQNNGV. The CDR3 covers 16 residues. CDR3 amino acids: CASSLRASGTSHLQYF. The CDR3 DNA follows: TGTGCCAGCAGCTTACGTGCTAGCGGGACCTCCCACTTGCAGTACTTC.

The chain combines TRBV5-1 with TRBJ1-6; D is uncertain. V lost 3 bases and J lost 7, with 11 bases in between. Germline V lookup: CDR1 SGHRS, CDR2 YFSETQ. CDR3 length: 14 residues. DNA for the CDR3: TGCGCCAGCAGCTCGGACGGAGTGAATTCACCCCTCCACTTT. Translating it yields CASSSDGVNSPLHF.

The V and J genes are TRBV19 and TRBJ2-3, with TRBD2 matching 9 bases. The CDR3 is made up of 14 amino acids. Looked up from germline, CDR1 is LNHDA and CDR2 is SQIVND (reference sequence). V trimming: 9 bases; J trimming: 3 bases; junction bases outside the gene matches: 7. This chain's CDR3 is CASKLAGPTDTQYF. In DNA, the CDR3 is TGTGCCAGCAAGCTAGCGGGGCCTACAGATACGCAGTATTTT.

A few counts support this clonotype. V usage is TRBV7-9 and J usage is TRBJ2-7; D might be TRBD1 (7 bases). The CDR3 length is 14 residues. With 5 bases removed from V and 6 bases from J, the gap between germline ends came to 17 bases. Per the germline V gene, CDR1 is SEHNR and CDR2 is FQNEAQ (reference sequence). The chain's CDR3 is CASSPGGNAAEQYF. CDR3 in DNA: TGTGCCAGCAGCCCAGGGGGGAACGCTGCCGAGCAGTACTTC.

This clonotype showed up many times. The chain uses TRBV11-2 and TRBJ1-1, with D unresolved. The CDR3 contains 12 residues. The V and J ends lost 8 bases and 6 bases respectively, with 13 bases between them. Germline V gene sequence: CDR1 SGHAT, CDR2 FQNNGV. CDR3 amino acids: CASSRMAAEAFF. For the CDR3, the DNA is TGTGCCAGCTCCCGAATGGCGGCTGAAGCTTTCTTT. The complete variable domain, with remaining parts taken from reference TRBV11-2 and TRBJ1-1, reads EAGVAQSPRYKIIEKRQSVAFWCNPISGHATLYWYQQILGQGPKLLIQFQNNGVVDDSQLPKDRFSAERLKGVDSTLKIQPAKLEDSAVYLCASSRMAAEAFFGQGTRLTVV.

This clonotype was detected ten times or more. The chain joins TRBV28 to TRBJ1-2; 7 nucleotides agree with TRBD1. This CDR3 has 13 residues. Germline V lookup: CDR1 MDHEN, CDR2 SYDVKM. J lost 2 bases, V lost 8 bases, and 5 bases had no gene match. Here the CDR3 reads CASAYRGNYGYTF. CDR3 DNA: TGTGCCAGCGCTTACAGGGGCAACTATGGCTACACCTTC.

This clonotype was detected a few times. The V call is TRBV7-3, the J call TRBJ1-6; D gene unclear. This CDR3 spans 13 amino acids. Germline V gene data show CDR1 as SGHTA and CDR2 as FQGTGA. The V end lost 1 base, the J end lost 8 bases, and 6 bases lay between the germline ends. The CDR3 sequence is CASSLRTDSPLHF. The CDR3, as DNA: TGTGCCAGCAGCTTAAGAACGGATTCACCCCTCCACTTT.

This clonotype has a handful of counts. The CDR3 DNA sequence: TGTGCCAGTAGTACCCCTAGCGGGAGGGCCCAAGAGACCCAGTACTTC. This encodes CASSTPSGRAQETQYF. This chain uses TRBV19 with TRBJ2-5, with 12 bases lining up with TRBD2. V shed 4 bases, J shed 1 base, and the junction held 4 bases outside the gene matches. The CDR3 runs to 16 residues. The germline V gene encodes CDR1 LNHDA and CDR2 SQIVND (reference sequence). The full variable domain, rest sourced from reference TRBV19 and TRBJ2-5, is DGGITQSPKYLFRKEGQNVTLSCEQNLNHDAMYWYRQDPGQGLRLIYYSQIVNDFQKGDIAEGYSVSREKKESFPLTVTSAQKNPTAFYLCASSTPSGRAQETQYFGPGTRLLVL.

The J gene is TRBJ2-7, the V gene TRBV5-1, with 7 bases matching TRBD2. Germline CDR1 and CDR2: SGHRS and YFSETQ. This CDR3 contains 15 residues. V was clipped by 2 bases and J by 3 bases; unmatched bases: 8. For the CDR3, the DNA is TGCGCCAGCAGCTTTGGGAGGGATCTAGGCTACGAGCAGTACTTC. It is translated as CASSFGRDLGYEQYF.

In its sample, this clonotype was seen a few times. The V call is TRBV7-9, the J call TRBJ1-1; the match to TRBD1 covers 11 bases. In germline, CDR1 is SEHNR, CDR2 FQNEAQ (reference sequence). The CDR3 is 14 amino acids. V trimming: 4 bases; J trimming: 3 bases; junction bases outside the gene matches: 1. In DNA form, the CDR3 reads TGTGCCAGCAGCTGGACAGGGGGCCACACTGAAGCTTTCTTT. This gives the protein CASSWTGGHTEAFF. Full variable domain (outside the CDR3, taken from reference TRBV7-9 and TRBJ1-1): DTGVSQNPRHKITKRGQNVTFRCDPISEHNRLYWYRQTLGQGPEFLTYFQNEAQLEKSRLLSDRFSAERPKGSFSTLEIQRTEQGDSAMYLCASSWTGGHTEAFFGQGTRLTVV.

CDR3: CASSQLLSGNEQFF. The CDR3 nucleotides are TGTGCCAGCAGCCAACTATTGTCTGGGAATGAGCAGTTCTTC. The V and J genes are TRBV11-2 and TRBJ2-1, with D uncertain. Trimming removed 5 bases at V and 7 bases at J, with 15 bases between. The CDR3 spans 14 residues. The germline V gene encodes CDR1 SGHAT and CDR2 FQNNGV.

This clonotype was picked up many times. This CDR3 reads CASLWEGGDYQPQHF. CDR3 DNA: TGCGCCAGCCTTTGGGAGGGAGGTGATTATCAGCCCCAGCATTTT. The rearrangement uses TRBV10-1 and TRBJ1-5; no firm D call. Germline CDR1 WNHNN, CDR2 SYGVQD (reference sequence). The CDR3 totals 15 residues. The V end lost 8 bases, the J end lost 5 bases, and 19 bases lay between the germline ends.

The chain carries TRBV19 and TRBJ1-5, with unresolved D. Germline lookup yields CDR1 LNHDA and CDR2 SQIVND (reference sequence). CDR3 length: 15 residues. V dropped 0 bases and J dropped 7 bases, with 13 bases sitting between them. CDR3 sequence reads: CASSIEAADSQPQHF. The CDR3 DNA follows: TGTGCCAGTAGTATAGAGGCGGCCGACTCCCAGCCCCAGCATTTT.